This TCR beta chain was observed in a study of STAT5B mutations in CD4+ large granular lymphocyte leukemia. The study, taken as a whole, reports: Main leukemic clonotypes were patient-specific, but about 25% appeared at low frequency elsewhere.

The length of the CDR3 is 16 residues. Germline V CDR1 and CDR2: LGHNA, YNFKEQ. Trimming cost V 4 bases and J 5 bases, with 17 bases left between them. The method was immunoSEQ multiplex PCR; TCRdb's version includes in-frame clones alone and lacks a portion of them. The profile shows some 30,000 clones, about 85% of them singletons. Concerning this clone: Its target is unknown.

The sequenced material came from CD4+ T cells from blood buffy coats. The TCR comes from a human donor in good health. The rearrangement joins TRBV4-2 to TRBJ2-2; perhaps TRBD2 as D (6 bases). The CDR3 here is CASSPLTGDLTGELFF. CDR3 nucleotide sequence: TGTGCCAGCAGCCCCTTAACGGGAGATTTAACCGGGGAGCTGTTTTTT.